The 6 T cell receptor beta chains listed next were all sequenced from one sample in a study of blood T cell repertoires in COVID-19. Some clones are missing from TCRdb's copy, which holds only in-frame ones; the method was immunoSEQ multiplex PCR. The sample shows over 100,000 clones, roughly 80% of them seen only once. Sequencing was done on a sample of peripheral blood. Receptors originate from a man in his sixties or seventies with acute or convalescent COVID-19.

This chain links TRBV24-1 with TRBJ2-7; 10 bases line up with TRBD1. V lost 3 bases, J lost 5 bases, and 9 bases stayed unmatched. Germline V gene lookup returns CDR1 KGHDR and CDR2 SFDVKD. The CDR3 length is 16 residues. CDR3: CATSDGPGTGDHEQYF. The CDR3 region has the DNA TGTGCCACCAGTGATGGACCCGGGACAGGGGACCACGAGCAGTACTTC.

V usage is TRBV28 and J usage is TRBJ1-6; possibly TRBD1 for D (5 bases). The CDR3 runs 14 residues. Germline V CDR1 and CDR2: MDHEN, SYDVKM. Trimming stripped 3 bases from V and 10 bases from J, with 13 bases between. This CDR3 is CASSFQGRGSPLHF. CDR3 DNA sequence: TGTGCCAGCAGTTTTCAGGGTAGGGGATCACCCCTCCACTTT. The complete variable domain, with remaining parts taken from reference TRBV28 and TRBJ1-6, reads DVKVTQSSRYLVKRTGEKVFLECVQDMDHENMFWYRQDPGLGLRLIYFSYDVKMKEKGDIPEGYSVSREKKERFSLILESASTNQTSMYLCASSFQGRGSPLHFGNGTRLTVT.

V and J are TRBV6-4 and TRBJ2-2; no definite D call. This CDR3 spans 13 amino acids. Per germline, CDR1 MRHNA and CDR2 SNTAGT. V shed 6 bases and J shed 4 bases, with 9 bases lying between them. This chain's CDR3 is CASSSIGTGELFF. Written as DNA, the CDR3 is TGTGCCAGCAGCTCAATCGGCACCGGGGAGCTGTTTTTT.

This chain joins TRBV19 and TRBJ1-5; 8 bases line up with TRBD1. Germline trimming cut 6 bases from V and 2 bases from J; bases unmatched to any gene: 9. This CDR3 has 16 residues. Looked up from germline, CDR1 is LNHDA and CDR2 is SQIVND (reference sequence). CDR3 in amino acids: CASRLTGTGGNQPQHF. In DNA form, the CDR3 reads TGTGCCAGTAGGCTAACCGGGACAGGCGGCAATCAGCCCCAGCATTTT.

This clone was seen a single time. This sequence joins TRBV5-1 and TRBJ1-4; 7 nucleotides match TRBD1. Unmatched junction bases numbered 9, after V lost 3 bases and J lost 7 bases. CDR3 length: 15 residues. Germline V gene lookup returns CDR1 SGHRS and CDR2 YFSETQ. CDR3 nucleotides: TGCGCCAGCAGCTCCGAGGGGGCTCAGGGTGAAAAACTGTTTTTT. Its protein product is CASSSEGAQGEKLFF.

This clone appeared a few times. The CDR3 nucleotides are TGTGCCAGCTCACCCGGGAGCGGAACCTACGAGCAGTACTTC. It translates to CASSPGSGTYEQYF. The chain is built from TRBV18 and TRBJ2-7; D is possibly TRBD2 (6 bases). CDR3 length equals 14 residues. The V gene lost 3 bases and the J gene lost 2 bases, with 11 bases spanning the gap. The V gene's germline CDR1 is KGHSH and CDR2 LQKENI.